The rows below give T cell receptor beta chains drawn from one sample of a study of regulatory and conventional T cells in RAG deficiency. Profiling relied on immunoSEQ multiplex PCR, and the TCRdb table lists in-frame clones only, not all of them. The repertoire consists of some 28,000 clones, with over 80% occurring once and the leading ten covering approximately 0.82%. This same sample was also part of a study on regulatory T cells.

The sequencing sample was made of Tregs sorted from blood. Every receptor here comes from a human donor in good health. Each CDR3 is given with its conserved first and last residue. Each record gives: J gene, D gene, clone size, V gene, CDR3 protein. A D gene is named only where the DNA matches it firmly. Part of the rows lack a size; the others show once, few, many or a class for expanded clones.

J: TRBJ1-3
D: NA
size: NA
V: TRBV7-2
CDR3: CASSLSAGSGNTIYF

J: TRBJ1-2
D: TRBD1
size: once
V: TRBV20-1
CDR3: CSAGTGLGYTF

J: TRBJ1-2
D: NA
size: NA
V: TRBV6-5
CDR3: CASSYRVGRALGYTF

J: TRBJ1-6
D: NA
size: NA
V: TRBV27
CDR3: CASSSLAVPLHF

J: TRBJ1-2
D: NA
size: NA
V: TRBV4-1
CDR3: CASSQDPSTDHGYTF

J: TRBJ1-2
D: TRBD1
size: NA
V: TRBV6-1
CDR3: CASRQGQGYGYTF

J: TRBJ2-1
D: TRBD2
size: NA
V: TRBV4-2
CDR3: CASSQVAVAGGPWSTEQFF

J: TRBJ2-1
D: NA
size: NA
V: TRBV28
CDR3: CASSFTGNVYNEQFF

J: TRBJ1-1
D: TRBD1
size: NA
V: TRBV5-8
CDR3: CASSFGQGRTEAFF

J: TRBJ1-1
D: NA
size: NA
V: TRBV5-6
CDR3: CASSLWGRGTEAFF

J: TRBJ1-2
D: TRBD1
size: NA
V: TRBV5-1
CDR3: CASGTVSANYGYTF

J: TRBJ1-2
D: NA
size: few
V: TRBV15
CDR3: CATSRSPLLYLDYGYTF

J: TRBJ2-3
D: TRBD2
size: NA
V: TRBV4-2
CDR3: CASSQGGAGGPGDTQYF

J: TRBJ1-1
D: TRBD1
size: NA
V: TRBV18
CDR3: CASSSFRDRGPAFF

J: TRBJ1-2
D: NA
size: NA
V: TRBV19
CDR3: CASSSAVRGGYTF

J: TRBJ1-2
D: TRBD1
size: NA
V: TRBV4-2
CDR3: CASSLGTGDGYTF

J: TRBJ1-1
D: TRBD1
size: NA
V: TRBV10-3
CDR3: CAISFDRAATEAFF

J: TRBJ1-2
D: TRBD1
size: once
V: TRBV6-9
CDR3: CASSYSKTGWDTF